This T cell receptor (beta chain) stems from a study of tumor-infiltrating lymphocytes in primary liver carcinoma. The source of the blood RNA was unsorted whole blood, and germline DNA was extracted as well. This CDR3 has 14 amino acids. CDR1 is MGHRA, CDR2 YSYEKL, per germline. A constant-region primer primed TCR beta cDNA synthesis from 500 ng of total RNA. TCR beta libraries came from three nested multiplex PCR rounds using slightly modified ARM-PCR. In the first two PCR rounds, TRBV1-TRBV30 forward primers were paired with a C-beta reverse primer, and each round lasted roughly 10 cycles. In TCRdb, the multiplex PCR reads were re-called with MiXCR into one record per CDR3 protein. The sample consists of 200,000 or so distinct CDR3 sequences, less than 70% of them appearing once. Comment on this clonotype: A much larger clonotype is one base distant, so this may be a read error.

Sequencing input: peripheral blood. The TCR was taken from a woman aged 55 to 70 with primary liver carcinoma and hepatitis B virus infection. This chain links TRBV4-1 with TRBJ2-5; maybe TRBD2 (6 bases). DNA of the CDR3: TGCGCCAACAGCCAAGGAGGGTTTGAAGAGACCCAGTACTTC. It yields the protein CANSQGGFEETQYF.